The 5 T cell receptor beta chains listed next were all sequenced from one sample in a study of blood T cell repertoires in COVID-19. This table comes from immunoSEQ multiplex PCR, and its TCRdb copy is limited to in-frame clones, with some not included. The sample shows 200,000 to 250,000 clones, approximately 90% of them seen only once. Sequencing input: peripheral blood. All receptors derive from a man aged 25-45 years who had recovered from COVID-19.

The chain employs TRBV19 and TRBJ1-2; no firm D call. V was cut by 0 bases and J by 8 bases, with 13 bases left in between. Germline loops: CDR1 LNHDA, CDR2 SQIVND (reference sequence). CDR3 length equals 14 residues. For the CDR3, the DNA is TGTGCCAGTAGTATAGATCGGGAGGGTAGCGGCTACACCTTC. Protein sequence: CASSIDREGSGYTF.

The rearrangement links TRBV5-4 to TRBJ1-6; D remains unclear. Germline V gene data show CDR1 as SGHNT and CDR2 as YYREEE (reference sequence). V lost 3 bases, J lost 5 bases, and 12 bases lay in between. The CDR3 is made up of 15 amino acids. The CDR3 reads CASSSLSWDNSPLHF. The DNA of the CDR3 is TGTGCCAGCAGCTCACTAAGCTGGGATAATTCACCCCTCCACTTT.

The chain couples TRBV7-9 to TRBJ2-1; TRBD1 is a possible D gene (6 bases). The V gene lost 2 bases and the J gene lost 2 bases, with 7 bases spanning the gap. Germline V gives CDR1 SEHNR, CDR2 FQNEAQ (reference sequence). The CDR3 totals 14 residues. CDR3 in amino acids: CASSLRDTYNEQFF. The CDR3 DNA reads as TGTGCCAGCAGCTTACGGGACACCTACAATGAGCAGTTCTTC.

The chain couples TRBV9 to TRBJ2-2; D possibly corresponds to TRBD1 (6 bases). Germline lookup yields CDR1 SGDLS and CDR2 YYNGEE. The CDR3 totals 17 residues. The V end was cut by 4 bases, the J end by 2 bases, with 18 bases between. The CDR3, as DNA: TGTGCCAGCAGCCTTTACGGACAGCCAGATAACACCGGGGAGCTGTTTTTT. Protein: CASSLYGQPDNTGELFF.

The genes are TRBV19 and TRBJ2-3; tentative D call: TRBD1 (5 bases). CDR3 size: 14 residues. V gave up 5 bases and J gave up 3 bases, with 12 bases separating them. Germline assignment: CDR1 LNHDA and CDR2 SQIVND (reference sequence). CDR3 amino acids: CASSQQASTDTQYF. Written as DNA, the CDR3 is TGTGCCAGTAGTCAACAGGCATCAACAGATACGCAGTATTTT.